This record concerns one T cell receptor (beta chain) sequence. MiXCR was run by TCRdb on the RT-PCR reads, yielding one entry per CDR3 protein. Found here are roughly 500,000 distinct CDR3 sequences, around 25% of them singletons; the top ten hold approximately 1.9%. The sample comes from a study of response to subunit inactivated influenza vaccine. The source was CD4+ T cells sorted from PBMCs, collected approximately 5 days after vaccination. This TCR came from a man in his fifties who received an inactivated influenza vaccine.

The CDR3 loop reads CASRVRPEKEKLFF. The CDR3 coding sequence is TGTGCCAGCAGGGTTAGGCCGGAAAAGGAAAAACTGTTTTTT. The V call is TRBV2, the J call TRBJ1-4; unclear D gene. CDR1 is SNHLY and CDR2 is FYNNEI in the germline V gene. With 6 bases removed from V and 8 bases from J, the gap between germline ends came to 16 bases. CDR3 length: 14 residues.